Described below is a single TCR beta chain sequence and its context. This entry is derived from a study of shared clonotypes between healthy human individuals. V shed 5 bases and J 4 bases; nucleotides not matched to a gene: 13. The CDR3 extends over 17 amino acids. CDR1 is LNHDA, CDR2 SQIVND, per germline (reference sequence). CD45RO-negative CD8 cells positively selected for CCR7 made up the naive population, which excluded terminally differentiated effector memory CD45RA+ cells. Here immunoSEQ multiplex PCR was the method, and the copy in TCRdb shows in-frame clones only, minus some. The sample lists around 1.9 million clones, approximately 92% occurring once.

The clonotype originates from a man between 18 and 35 years old in good health. Some clones in this sample may be carry-over from other donors' samples. The rearrangement joins TRBV19 to TRBJ2-1, with 8 bases fitting TRBD2. The sequencing input was naive CD8+ T cells from PBMCs. The CDR3 bases are TGTGCCAGTAGTCCTCACGCCGGGACTAGTATGTACAATGAGCAGTTCTTC. Translation: CASSPHAGTSMYNEQFF.